These 12 T cell receptor beta chains originate from one sample sequenced in a study of Ad26.COV2.S vaccination and SARS-CoV-2 variants. Treatment noted: roughly 19 received Ad26.COV2.S at low or high dose, single or two shots; about five received placebo; per-sample allocation not given. Sampling happened 63 days after the first vaccine or placebo injection. The table came from immunoSEQ multiplex PCR; TCRdb's copy has only in-frame clones and leaves some out. The sample contains about 680,000 clones, roughly 90% of which appear only once. Sequencing used peripheral blood, obtained in a trial of Ad26.COV2.S vaccine versus placebo. The receptors were gathered from a person between 18 and 60 years old who received the Ad26.COV2.S COVID-19 vaccine or a placebo.

J is TRBJ2-2 and V is TRBV6-5; weak D call: TRBD1 (5 bases). Trimming cost V 7 bases and J 1 base, with 13 bases left between them. CDR3 length: 15 residues. The germline CDR1 and CDR2 sequences are MNHEY and SVGAGI. The CDR3 nucleotides read TGTGCCAGCAAAGTAGGGCAGGGGAACACCGGGGAGCTGTTTTTT. This translates into CASKVGQGNTGELFF.

The chain links TRBV5-5 to TRBJ2-7, with D possibly called TRBD1 or TRBD2 (6 bases each). The CDR3 extends over 14 amino acids. V lost 2 bases and J lost 4, with 13 bases in between. Germline V gives CDR1 SGHKS, CDR2 YYEKEE (reference sequence). The CDR3 loop is CASSFTGATYEQYF. In DNA form, the CDR3 reads TGTGCCAGCAGCTTTACGGGGGCGACTTACGAGCAGTACTTC.

The genes are TRBV19 and TRBJ2-1, with D uncertain. The CDR3 spans 14 residues. Germline lookup yields CDR1 LNHDA and CDR2 SQIVND (reference sequence). Between the trimmed V and J ends, which lost 7 bases and 4 bases, there was a span of 14 bases. The DNA for the CDR3 is TGTGCCAGTACTGTTCCCGGCTATTACAATGAGCAGTTCTTC. Its protein product is CASTVPGYYNEQFF. Variable domain in full (rest from reference TRBV19 and TRBJ2-1): DGGITQSPKYLFRKEGQNVTLSCEQNLNHDAMYWYRQDPGQGLRLIYYSQIVNDFQKGDIAEGYSVSREKKESFPLTVTSAQKNPTAFYLCASTVPGYYNEQFFGPGTRLTVL.

The V and J genes are TRBV2 and TRBJ2-1; D unclear. This CDR3 region has 10 residues. Germline V gene lookup returns CDR1 SNHLY and CDR2 FYNNEI. The V gene lost 6 bases and the J gene lost 9 bases, with 6 bases spanning the gap. Here the CDR3 DNA reads TGTGCCAGCAGGGTGGGTGAGCAGTTCTTC. Protein product: CASRVGEQFF. Full variable domain (missing parts from reference TRBV2 and TRBJ2-1): EPEVTQTPSHQVTQMGQEVILRCVPISNHLYFYWYRQILGQKVEFLVSFYNNEISEKSEIFDDQFSVERPDGSNFTLKIRSTKLEDSAMYFCASRVGEQFFGPGTRLTVL.

The chain combines TRBV2 with TRBJ2-7; 9 bases agree with TRBD2. The length of the CDR3 is 16 residues. Trimming removed 7 bases from V and 2 bases from J; junction bases left unmatched: 12. The germline CDR1 and CDR2 sequences are SNHLY and FYNNEI. CDR3 DNA sequence: TGTGCCAGCACCCCAACAGGACTAGCGAGTCCCTACGAGCAGTACTTC. It encodes CASTPTGLASPYEQYF.

The count of this clone is one. V gene TRBV4-3 combines with J gene TRBJ2-2; D is possibly TRBD2 (6 bases). The V and J ends lost 4 bases and 0 bases respectively, with 15 bases between them. The CDR3 is 17 residues long. Germline V CDR1 and CDR2: LGHNA, YSLEER. DNA for the CDR3: TGCGCCAGCAGCCCTAATCGGGGGACCTCGAACACCGGGGAGCTGTTTTTT. This encodes CASSPNRGTSNTGELFF.

The rearrangement links TRBV15 to TRBJ2-1; D may match TRBD1 or TRBD2 (5 bases each). Germline-derived CDR1 and CDR2 are LNHNV and YYDKDF (reference sequence). Trimming removed 5 bases at V and 0 bases at J, with 8 bases between. The CDR3 runs to 14 residues. DNA of the CDR3: TGTGCCACCAGCGAGGGGTTCTCCTACAATGAGCAGTTCTTC. This gives the protein CATSEGFSYNEQFF.

V is TRBV30 and J is TRBJ2-3; TRBD1 aligns across 12 bases. Trimming took 4 bases from V and 6 from J; bases not matched to a gene: 5. Germline CDR1 reads GTSNPN; CDR2 reads SVGIG (reference sequence). The CDR3 has 14 amino acids. CDR3 residues: CAWTPGQGADTQYF. The CDR3 coding sequence is TGTGCCTGGACCCCGGGACAGGGGGCTGATACGCAGTATTTT.

The genes are TRBV4-3 and TRBJ1-2; no definite D call. The CDR3 covers 15 residues. Trimming stripped 0 bases from V and 1 base from J, with 9 bases between. In germline, CDR1 is LGHNA, CDR2 YSLEER. In nucleotides, the CDR3 is TGCGCCAGCAGCCAAGACCGACTGATTAACTATGGCTACACCTTC. It translates to CASSQDRLINYGYTF.

This chain links TRBV5-4 with TRBJ2-5, with a possible D match to TRBD1 (5 bases). Trimming took 4 bases from V and 1 from J, leaving 11 bases between them. Germline CDR1 is SGHNT and CDR2 is YYREEE (reference sequence). This CDR3 spans 14 amino acids. CDR3 DNA: TGTGCCAGCAGCAGGGGCTTATTCCAAGAGACCCAGTACTTC. It encodes CASSRGLFQETQYF.

The chain carries TRBV5-4 and TRBJ1-5; D uncertain. Germline CDR1 and CDR2: SGHNT and YYREEE (reference sequence). The CDR3 length is 13 residues. V lost 0 bases to trimming and J lost 6 bases, with 7 bases between them. The CDR3 region is CASSLDWGQPQHF. The CDR3 DNA is TGTGCCAGCAGCTTGGATTGGGGTCAGCCCCAGCATTTT.

The chain links TRBV7-2 to TRBJ2-3; weak D call: TRBD2 (5 bases). Trimming took off 4 bases at V and 2 bases at J, with 13 bases between the two ends. Per the germline V gene, CDR1 is SGHTA and CDR2 is FQGNSA. The CDR3 runs to 15 residues. CDR3 DNA sequence: TGTGCCAGCAGCTCCCCTTCGGGATTCACAGATACGCAGTATTTT. It translates to CASSSPSGFTDTQYF.